One sample yielded the 14 T cell receptor beta chains listed below, sequenced in a study of molecular identifiers for immune sequencing clone quantification. TCRdb re-called the PCR reads through MiXCR, storing one row per CDR3 protein. Counted here are roughly 300,000 distinct CDR3 sequences, 24% occurring once; the ten biggest clones make up about 0.74%. Sequences were obtained from naive CD8+ T cells from blood, with Jurkat cell RNA spiked in. Subset indicated: FACS-sorted CD8+CD4-CCR7+CD45RA+ naive T cells. The receptors were gathered from a human donor in good health. Some libraries in this study had Jurkat cell RNA spiked in.

Note on this clonotype: It may be a read error: a sequence one base away is much more abundant. V and J are TRBV20-1 and TRBJ2-7; possible D gene TRBD2, 6 bases. Germline values: CDR1 DFQATT, CDR2 SNEGSKA (reference sequence). The V and J ends lost 5 bases and 0 bases respectively, with 14 bases between them. The CDR3 contains 14 residues. In DNA, the CDR3 is TGCAGTGCTTGCTGGGACTCTAACTCCTACGAGCAGTACTTC. This encodes CSACWDSNSYEQYF.

This clonotype has ten or more counts. V gene TRBV7-9 combines with J gene TRBJ2-7; 9 bases align to TRBD1. Per the germline V gene, CDR1 is SEHNR and CDR2 is FQNEAQ (reference sequence). The CDR3 totals 14 residues. Trimming removed 5 bases from V and 3 bases from J; junction bases left unmatched: 5. CDR3 nucleotide sequence: TGTGCCAGCAGCCTTCTGACAGGGGGCTACGAGCAGTACTTC. Amino acids: CASSLLTGGYEQYF.

The chain uses TRBV12-3 or TRBV12-4 and TRBJ2-5, with 9 bases aligning to TRBD1. V dropped 5 bases and J dropped 2; count of bases not matched to a gene: 6. This CDR3 has 15 residues. CDR3 sequence: CASSPRTGAQETQYF. CDR3 nucleotide sequence: TGTGCCAGCAGTCCCAGGACAGGGGCGCAAGAGACCCAGTACTTC.

Ten or more counts support this clonotype. V is TRBV9 and J is TRBJ2-3, with 11 bases identical to TRBD2. This CDR3 comprises 15 residues. The germline CDR1 and CDR2 sequences are SGDLS and YYNGEE. V shed 3 bases, J shed 5 bases, and the junction held 5 bases outside the gene matches. CDR3: CASSAGGLAGDTQYF. Written as DNA, the CDR3 is TGTGCCAGCAGCGCTGGTGGACTAGCGGGAGATACGCAGTATTTT.

This clonotype occurred a few times. V is TRBV30 and J is TRBJ2-1, with 7 bases that match TRBD1. Germline CDR1 reads GTSNPN; CDR2 reads SVGIG (reference sequence). The CDR3 extends over 14 amino acids. The ends lost 4 bases at V and 3 bases at J; junction bases unmatched: 6. CDR3: CAWILRDSYNEQFF. For the CDR3, the DNA is TGTGCCTGGATCCTAAGGGACAGCTACAATGAGCAGTTCTTC.

This clonotype was counted at least ten times. The J gene is TRBJ2-6, the V gene TRBV28; 11 nucleotides line up with TRBD1. The germline V gene encodes CDR1 MDHEN and CDR2 SYDVKM. The CDR3 is 24 residues long. V dropped 5 bases and J dropped 2; count of bases not matched to a gene: 26. The CDR3 region is CASSPPGQGVYGVFAETGANVLTF. CDR3 sequence (DNA): TGTGCCAGCAGTCCCCCGGGACAGGGGGTCTATGGGGTGTTCGCGGAGACTGGGGCCAACGTCCTGACTTTC.

This clonotype was counted ten times or more. The chain recombines TRBV7-3 with TRBJ2-2, with 10 bases lining up with TRBD2. The germline V gene encodes CDR1 SGHTA and CDR2 FQGTGA. CDR3 size: 13 residues. V lost 8 bases and J lost 6; bases outside the gene matches: 3. In nucleotides, the CDR3 is TGTGCCAGCGGCCTAGCGGGAGCCGGGGAGCTGTTTTTT. This codes for CASGLAGAGELFF.

The rearrangement joins TRBV12-3 or TRBV12-4 to TRBJ2-1; 8 nucleotides agree with TRBD1. The CDR3 runs to 14 residues. V gave up 7 bases and J gave up 8 bases; unmatched junction bases: 10. The CDR3 coding sequence is TGTGCCAGCAAAACCGGGGACAGGTGGGATGAGCAGTTCTTC. Translation gives CASKTGDRWDEQFF.

This clonotype was observed many times. This chain joins TRBV29-1 and TRBJ2-7; 10 bases are a match to TRBD1. This CDR3 has 13 amino acids. J was trimmed by 6 bases and V by 4 bases; bases with no gene match: 6. Germline V gene sequence: CDR1 SQVTM, CDR2 ANQGSEA. This chain's CDR3 is CSVAGQGTAEQYF. The CDR3 DNA follows: TGCAGCGTTGCGGGACAGGGGACTGCCGAGCAGTACTTC.

This clonotype was detected only a few times. The genes are TRBV7-9 and TRBJ2-3; 9 bases align to TRBD1. The CDR3 covers 15 residues. V gave up 5 bases and J gave up 4 bases; unmatched junction bases: 7. The V gene's germline CDR1 is SEHNR and CDR2 FQNEAQ (reference sequence). The CDR3 loop reads CASSDRDRVADTQYF. The CDR3 DNA sequence: TGTGCCAGCAGCGACCGGGACAGGGTTGCAGATACGCAGTATTTT.

This clonotype was recorded many times. The chain couples TRBV28 to TRBJ1-2; 9 nucleotides align to TRBD1. Looked up from germline, CDR1 is MDHEN and CDR2 is SYDVKM. CDR3 size: 15 residues. J gave up 8 bases and V 2 bases, and 9 bases lay outside the gene matches. The CDR3 sequence is CASSLREQGAVGYTF. Here the CDR3 DNA reads TGTGCCAGCAGTTTACGGGAACAGGGGGCTGTAGGCTACACCTTC.

This clonotype was observed many times. The chain uses TRBV24-1 and TRBJ2-3; D remains unclear. Trimming stripped 7 bases from V and 5 bases from J, with 6 bases between. CDR3 size: 11 residues. CDR1 is KGHDR and CDR2 is SFDVKD in the germline V gene. The CDR3, as DNA: TGTGCCACCAGGGAGCAAGATACGCAGTATTTT. Residues: CATREQDTQYF.

The rearrangement links TRBV24-1 to TRBJ2-3; 9 bases align to TRBD1. This CDR3 region has 13 residues. V lost 8 bases to trimming and J lost 5 bases; unmatched junction nucleotides: 4. CDR1 is KGHDR, CDR2 SFDVKD, per germline. The CDR3 nucleotides are TGTGCCACCACACAGGGGGCCGAAGATACGCAGTATTTT. Translating it yields CATTQGAEDTQYF.

This clonotype was detected ten times or more. CDR3 bases: TGTGCCAGCAGACCGGGACAGGAGAACACTGAAGCTTTCTTT. It codes for CASRPGQENTEAFF. The genes are TRBV6-5 and TRBJ1-1; 8 bases line up with TRBD1. Germline CDR1 reads MNHEY; CDR2 reads SVGAGI. This CDR3 has 14 residues. V lost 6 bases, J lost 1 base, and 4 bases stayed unmatched.